This TCR beta chain was captured in a study of CD8 T cells in ankylosing spondylitis. Findings and caveats of the study: A motif in TCR beta, a set of eight highly homologous variants, appeared characteristic of ankylosing spondylitis blood. Previous work reported some of these motif variants in the synovial fluid and blood of reactive arthritis. Disease-linked clones were reportedly significantly enriched in matched ankylosing spondylitis synovial fluid.

MiXCR, applied by TCRdb to the 5' RACE reads, yields one record per CDR3 protein. The sample has about 220,000 distinct CDR3 sequences, 25% to 30% seen once; the top ten hold more than 6.5%. Germline CDR1 reads MNHEY; CDR2 reads SVGEGT. The CDR3 extends over 17 amino acids. Trimming removed 0 bases from V and 4 bases from J, with 17 bases in between. With respect to this clonotype: Its target is not known.

The sequenced material came from blood, either unsorted or a sorted T cell fraction (not recorded which). The clonotype originates from a male donor with ankylosing spondylitis or in good health (not recorded which). The rearrangement uses TRBV6-2 or TRBV6-3 and TRBJ2-3, with TRBD1 as a possible D gene (5 bases). Here the CDR3 DNA reads TGTGCCAGCAGTTACTCGGTGGGGCCCCCTCTCGCAGATACGCAGTATTTT. This sequence encodes CASSYSVGPPLADTQYF.